This T cell receptor (beta chain) was captured in a study of post-analysis software for immune sequencing data. About the research overall: Progressive-relapsing, secondary progressive and relapsing-remitting multiple sclerosis were among the disease courses included. Findings and caveats of the study: About 5 TRBV segments were more frequent in patients than controls; TRBV5-6, TRBV5-1 and TRBV20-1 belonged to this group.

This clonotype has more than one count but fewer than ten. The antigen is undetermined. Every TCR beta cDNA library bore unique molecular identifiers. MiXCR was run by TCRdb on the PCR reads, yielding one entry per CDR3 protein. Of approximately 460,000 distinct CDR3 sequences listed, 40% to 55% are singletons. V was pared by 1 base and J by 2 bases, with 21 bases between. This CDR3 has 19 residues. The chain links TRBV12-3 or TRBV12-4 to TRBJ2-1; TRBD2 is a possible D gene (5 bases). Sequencing was performed on blood. This TCR was recovered from a girl under 18 with multiple sclerosis. In DNA, the CDR3 is TGTGCCAGCAGTTTAGGGCGGACTCACTCCTCTGTTACCTACAATGAGCAGTTCTTC. Encoded protein: CASSLGRTHSSVTYNEQFF.